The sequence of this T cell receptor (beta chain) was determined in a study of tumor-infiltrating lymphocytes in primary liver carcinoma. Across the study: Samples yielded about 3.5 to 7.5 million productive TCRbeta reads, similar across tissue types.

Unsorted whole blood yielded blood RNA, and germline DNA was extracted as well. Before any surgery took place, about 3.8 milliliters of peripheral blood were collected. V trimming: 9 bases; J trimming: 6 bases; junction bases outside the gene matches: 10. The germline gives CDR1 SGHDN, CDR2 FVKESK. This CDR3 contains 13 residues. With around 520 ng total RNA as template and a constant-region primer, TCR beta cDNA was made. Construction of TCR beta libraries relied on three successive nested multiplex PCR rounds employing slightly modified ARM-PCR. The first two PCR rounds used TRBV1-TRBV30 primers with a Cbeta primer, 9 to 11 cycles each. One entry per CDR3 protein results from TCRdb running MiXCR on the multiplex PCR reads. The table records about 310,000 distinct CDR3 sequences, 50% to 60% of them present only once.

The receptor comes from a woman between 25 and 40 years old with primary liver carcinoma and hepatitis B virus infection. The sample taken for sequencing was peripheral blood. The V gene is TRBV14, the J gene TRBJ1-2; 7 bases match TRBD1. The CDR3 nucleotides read TGTGCCAGTAGCGGAGGGGGCACTCATGGCTACACCTTC. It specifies CASSGGGTHGYTF. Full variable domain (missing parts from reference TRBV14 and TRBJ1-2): EAGVTQFPSHSVIEKGQTVTLRCDPISGHDNLYWYRRVMGKEIKFLLHFVKESKQDESGMPNNRFLAERTGGTYSTLKVQPAELEDSGVYFCASSGGGTHGYTFGSGTRLTVV.